This T cell receptor beta chain was identified during a study of prognosis after radiotherapy for stage I lung cancer (TCRdb year 2021). Describing the broader study: Around 19 stage I NSCLC patients were enrolled in Nanjing, China, between early 2018 and January 2019. Ages in the cohort of 10 to 15 men and five to seven women ranged from roughly 50 to 85 years, with a median of 74. About 15 of the patients presented with newly diagnosed primary stage I lung tumors; five or six had oligometastatic NSCLC following surgical resection of the primary tumor. Peripheral blood TCR beta repertoires were profiled in stage I NSCLC patients before and after stereotactic body radiotherapy, and the repertoires were related to distant failure. Squamous cell carcinoma histology was identified in 7 or 8 patients, and adenocarcinoma histology was identified in eleven to twelve patients. Every patient was deemed medically inoperable, 12 to 13 because of comorbidities and several because they refused surgery. A total of roughly 38 blood samples from about 19 patients were sequenced, with one sample obtained before and one obtained after SBRT for each patient. Image-guided IMRT or VMAT was used to deliver SBRT in 3 to 5 fractions at a biologically effective dose of at least 100 Gy. Distant metastases were developed by four of the 19 patients after SBRT, at a median of roughly 7 months, whereas no significant progression was observed in the other 15 patients. In every patient, SBRT was given without any concurrent therapy.

The TCR beta CDR3 region was amplified from genomic DNA by two rounds of multiplex PCR. The first PCR round used primers specific to each TRBV and TRBJ gene, and the primer sequences were filed in Chinese patent CN105087789A. The second PCR round used universal primers. The Roche High Pure PCR Template Preparation Kit was used to extract genomic DNA from frozen PBMCs. The libraries underwent paired-end sequencing with 151 bp reads on an Illumina HiSeq 3000. Under the source paper's analysis protocol: Raw reads lacking the multiplex PCR primer sequences were removed with CutAdapt. PEAR was used to merge high-quality paired reads into contigs. By aligning each contig to reference sequences, MiXCR assigned the TRB V, D and J gene segments to that contig. To remove sequencing errors, CDR3 sequences were clustered according to base quality and sequence similarity. Shannon entropy normalized by the natural log of productive TCR sequence number was used as the measure of diversity. Clonality was computed as one minus the ratio of Shannon entropy to the natural log of the number of unique clonotypes. Progression-free survival cut-offs for repertoire metrics were chosen using the Youden index of ROC curves, with analyses run in R 3.5.3. Starting from the raw public reads, TCRdb applied fastp trimming at Q25, assembled clones with MiXCR and retained in-frame beta chains. A single entry per CDR3 protein holds the most common genes and DNA from its merged rows. The V and J calls, along with clone size, are taken from TCRdb and not from the paper's own processing. This sample is represented by fewer than 40,000 distinct CDR3 sequences; 32% of them were singletons. The ten most abundant clones make up about 33% of the sample.

No patient had a history of other malignancies or prior chemotherapy or radiotherapy, and all had node-negative disease on CT and PET/CT. At each of the two time points, roughly 6 milliliters of peripheral venous blood were collected into EDTA tubes. PBMCs were isolated by Ficoll-Paque Plus density-gradient centrifugation. Immediately after collection, samples were stored at -80 degrees C until analysis. What the study reported, not specific to this receptor: Limitations of the study included a small cohort and short follow-up, and the study findings need independent validation. No adjustment for multiple comparisons was applied to any of the reported P values. A decrease in unique TCR clone counts was observed after SBRT (median roughly 10,000 before versus around 6,900 after; Wilcoxon paired P=0.011). Differences by metastasis status were reportedly seen in TRBV and TRBJ usage frequencies, involving two V genes at baseline and, after SBRT, under ten V genes and two J genes. Post-SBRT Shannon entropy and its change from baseline were lower in patients who developed distant metastases; baseline Shannon entropy was not associated with metastases. Whether the expanded TCR clones were tumor-specific was not determined.

The CDR1 and CDR2 encoded by the germline V gene (reference sequence) are MNHEY and SMNVEV. Between the V and J ends, shortened by 0 bases and 5 bases respectively, the junction contains 16 bases. The CDR3 goes from the cysteine to the phenylalanine over 16 residues. CDR3 DNA only is kept here, 48 bases in frame from base 1. This clonotype was recorded many times. What antigen it recognizes has not been identified. Base quality data are lacking; no much larger clone is found one base away. This sequence originates from a donor over 45 with non-small cell lung cancer. This specimen was PBMCs, taken before or after stereotactic body radiation therapy (not recorded which). The chain employs TRBV27 and TRBJ1-1; TRBD1 could be the D gene, as 6 bases match. The CDR3 protein: CASSLSNLGGRTEAFF. The nucleotides read TGTGCCAGCAGTTTATCGAATCTCGGGGGGCGAACTGAAGCTTTCTTT.